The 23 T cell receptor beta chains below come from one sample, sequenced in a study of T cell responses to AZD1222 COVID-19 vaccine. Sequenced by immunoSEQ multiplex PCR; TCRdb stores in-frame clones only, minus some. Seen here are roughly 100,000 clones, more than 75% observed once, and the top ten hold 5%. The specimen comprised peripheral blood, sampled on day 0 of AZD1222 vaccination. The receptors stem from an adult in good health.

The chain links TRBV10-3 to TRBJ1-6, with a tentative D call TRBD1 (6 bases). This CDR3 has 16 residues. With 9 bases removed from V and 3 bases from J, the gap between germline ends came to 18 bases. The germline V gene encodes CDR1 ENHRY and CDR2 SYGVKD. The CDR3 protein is CAIGMGASGYNSPLHF. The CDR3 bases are TGTGCCATTGGTATGGGGGCGTCTGGCTATAATTCACCCCTCCACTTT.

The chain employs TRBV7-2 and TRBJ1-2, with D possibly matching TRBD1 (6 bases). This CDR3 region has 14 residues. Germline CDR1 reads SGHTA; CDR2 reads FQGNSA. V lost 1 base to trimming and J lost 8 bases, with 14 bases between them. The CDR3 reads CASSLVGTGQGYTF. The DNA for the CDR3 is TGTGCCAGCAGCTTAGTGGGTACAGGGCAGGGCTACACCTTC.

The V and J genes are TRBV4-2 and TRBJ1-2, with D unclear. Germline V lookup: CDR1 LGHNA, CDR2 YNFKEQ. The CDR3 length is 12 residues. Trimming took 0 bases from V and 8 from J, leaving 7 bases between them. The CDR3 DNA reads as TGTGCCAGCAGCCAAGAGAGTGCGGGCTACACCTTC. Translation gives CASSQESAGYTF.

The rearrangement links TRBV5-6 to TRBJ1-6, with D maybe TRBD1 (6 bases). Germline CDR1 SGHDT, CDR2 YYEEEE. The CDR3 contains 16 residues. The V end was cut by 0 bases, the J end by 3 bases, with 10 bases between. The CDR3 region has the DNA TGTGCCAGCAGCTTGGTGGGGGGCTACTATAATTCACCCCTCCACTTT. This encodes CASSLVGGYYNSPLHF.

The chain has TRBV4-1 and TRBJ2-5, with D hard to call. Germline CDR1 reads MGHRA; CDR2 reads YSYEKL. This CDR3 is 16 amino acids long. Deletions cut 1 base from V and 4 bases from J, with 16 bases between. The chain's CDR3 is CASSQGGLEARETQYF. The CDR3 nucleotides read TGCGCCAGCAGCCAAGGTGGGCTAGAAGCCAGAGAGACCCAGTACTTC.

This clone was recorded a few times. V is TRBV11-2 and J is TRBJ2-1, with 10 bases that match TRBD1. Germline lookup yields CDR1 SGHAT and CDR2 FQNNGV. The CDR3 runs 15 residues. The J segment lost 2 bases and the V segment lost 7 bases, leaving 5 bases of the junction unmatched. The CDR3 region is CASTPGTGAYNEQFF. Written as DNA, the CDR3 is TGTGCCAGCACCCCCGGGACAGGGGCCTACAATGAGCAGTTCTTC.

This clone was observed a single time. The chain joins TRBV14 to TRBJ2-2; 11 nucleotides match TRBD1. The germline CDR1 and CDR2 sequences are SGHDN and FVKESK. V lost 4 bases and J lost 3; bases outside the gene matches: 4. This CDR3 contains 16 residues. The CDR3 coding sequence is TGTGCCAGCAGCCCAGGACAGGGGGCATACACCGGGGAGCTGTTTTTT. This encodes CASSPGQGAYTGELFF. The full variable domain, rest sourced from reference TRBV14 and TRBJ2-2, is EAGVTQFPSHSVIEKGQTVTLRCDPISGHDNLYWYRRVMGKEIKFLLHFVKESKQDESGMPNNRFLAERTGGTYSTLKVQPAELEDSGVYFCASSPGQGAYTGELFFGEGSRLTVL.

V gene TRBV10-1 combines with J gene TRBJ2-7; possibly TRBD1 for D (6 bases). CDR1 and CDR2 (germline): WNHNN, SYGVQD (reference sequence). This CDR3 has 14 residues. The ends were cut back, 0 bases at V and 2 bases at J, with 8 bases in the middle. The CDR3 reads CASSESTGPYEQYF. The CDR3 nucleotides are TGCGCCAGCAGTGAGTCGACAGGTCCCTACGAGCAGTACTTC.

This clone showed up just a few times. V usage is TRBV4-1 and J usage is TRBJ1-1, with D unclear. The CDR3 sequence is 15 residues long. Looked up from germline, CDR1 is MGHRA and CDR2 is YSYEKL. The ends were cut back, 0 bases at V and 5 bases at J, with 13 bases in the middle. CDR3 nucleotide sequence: TGCGCCAGCAGCCAAGATCAAGGGAGGATTACTGAAGCTTTCTTT. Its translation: CASSQDQGRITEAFF.

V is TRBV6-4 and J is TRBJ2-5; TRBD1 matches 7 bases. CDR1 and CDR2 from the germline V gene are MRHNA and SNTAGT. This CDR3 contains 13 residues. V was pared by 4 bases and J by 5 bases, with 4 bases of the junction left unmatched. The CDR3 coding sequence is TGTGCCAGCAGTGGGCCCAGGGGGGAGACCCAGTACTTC. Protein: CASSGPRGETQYF.

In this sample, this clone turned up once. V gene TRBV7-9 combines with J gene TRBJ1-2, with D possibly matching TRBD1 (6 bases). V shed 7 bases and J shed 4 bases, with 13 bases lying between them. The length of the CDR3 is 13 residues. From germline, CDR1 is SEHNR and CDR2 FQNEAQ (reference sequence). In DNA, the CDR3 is TGTGCCAGCATGCCGGGGGCGGGCTATGGCTACACCTTC. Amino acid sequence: CASMPGAGYGYTF.

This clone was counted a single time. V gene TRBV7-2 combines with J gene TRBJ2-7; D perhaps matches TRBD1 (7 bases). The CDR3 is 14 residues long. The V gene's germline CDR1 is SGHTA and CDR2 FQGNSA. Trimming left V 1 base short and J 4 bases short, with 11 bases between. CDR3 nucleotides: TGTGCCAGCAGCTTAGGAGCAGGGGGGTACGAGCAGTACTTC. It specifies CASSLGAGGYEQYF. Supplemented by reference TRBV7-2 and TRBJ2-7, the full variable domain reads GAGVSQSPSNKVTEKGKDVELRCDPISGHTALYWYRQSLGQGLEFLIYFQGNSAPDKSGLPSDRFSAERTGGSVSTLTIQRTQQEDSAVYLCASSLGAGGYEQYFGPGTRLTVT.

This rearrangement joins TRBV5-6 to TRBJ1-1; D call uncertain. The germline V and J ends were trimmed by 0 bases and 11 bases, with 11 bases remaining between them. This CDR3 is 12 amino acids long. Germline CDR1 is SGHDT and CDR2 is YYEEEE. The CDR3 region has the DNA TGTGCCAGCAGCTTGGCCGGTAGGCTCGCTTTCTTT. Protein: CASSLAGRLAFF. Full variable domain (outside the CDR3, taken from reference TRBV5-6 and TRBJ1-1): DAGVTQSPTHLIKTRGQQVTLRCSPKSGHDTVSWYQQALGQGPQFIFQYYEEEERQRGNFPDRFSGHQFPNYSSELNVNALLLGDSALYLCASSLAGRLAFFGQGTRLTVV.

The CDR3 DNA follows: TGTGCCAGCAGCCTCTCCCCCGGAGGCTATGGCTACACCTTC. Protein: CASSLSPGGYGYTF. V is TRBV7-8 and J is TRBJ1-2, with D hard to call. Germline assignment: CDR1 SGHVS and CDR2 FQNEAQ. Trimming removed 5 bases from V and 4 bases from J, with 14 bases in between. This CDR3 has 14 residues.

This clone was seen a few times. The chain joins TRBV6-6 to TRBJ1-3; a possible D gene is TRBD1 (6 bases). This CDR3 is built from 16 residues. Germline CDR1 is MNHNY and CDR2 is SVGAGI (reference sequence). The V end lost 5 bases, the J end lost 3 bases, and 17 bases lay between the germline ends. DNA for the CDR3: TGTGCCAGCAGTGTCTATACAGGGACGAGTGGAAACACCATATATTTT. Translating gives CASSVYTGTSGNTIYF.

The CDR3, as DNA: TGTGCCAGTAGTACCCTACACGGCTCCCATTCCGAGCAGTACTTC. It is translated as CASSTLHGSHSEQYF. The V call is TRBV19, the J call TRBJ2-7; D is uncertain. With 4 bases removed from V and 6 bases from J, the gap between germline ends came to 19 bases. The CDR3 runs 15 residues. Germline V gene data show CDR1 as LNHDA and CDR2 as SQIVND (reference sequence).

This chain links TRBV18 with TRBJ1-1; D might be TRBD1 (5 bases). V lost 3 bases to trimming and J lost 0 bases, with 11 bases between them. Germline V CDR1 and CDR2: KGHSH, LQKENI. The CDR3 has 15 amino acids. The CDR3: CASSPDQGVNTEAFF. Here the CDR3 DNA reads TGTGCCAGCTCACCCGACCAAGGGGTGAACACTGAAGCTTTCTTT.

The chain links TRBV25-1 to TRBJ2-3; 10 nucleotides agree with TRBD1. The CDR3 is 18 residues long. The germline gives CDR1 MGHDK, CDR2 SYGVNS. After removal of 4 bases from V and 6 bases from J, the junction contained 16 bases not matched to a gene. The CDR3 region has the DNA TGTGCCAGCAGTGGGGACAGGGGAACGGGCCCACCGGGTGATACGCAGTATTTT. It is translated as CASSGDRGTGPPGDTQYF.

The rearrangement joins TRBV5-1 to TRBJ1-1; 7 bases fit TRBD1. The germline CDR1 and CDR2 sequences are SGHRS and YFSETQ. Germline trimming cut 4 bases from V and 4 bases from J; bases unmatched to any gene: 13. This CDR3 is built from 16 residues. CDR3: CASSDRAPSVSTEAFF. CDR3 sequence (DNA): TGCGCCAGCAGCGACAGGGCCCCTTCGGTATCCACTGAAGCTTTCTTT.

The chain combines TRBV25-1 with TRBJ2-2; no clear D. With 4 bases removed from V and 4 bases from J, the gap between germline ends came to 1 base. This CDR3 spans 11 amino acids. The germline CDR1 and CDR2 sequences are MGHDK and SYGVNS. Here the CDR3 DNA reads TGTGCCAGCAGTGTCACCGGGGAGCTGTTTTTT. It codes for CASSVTGELFF.

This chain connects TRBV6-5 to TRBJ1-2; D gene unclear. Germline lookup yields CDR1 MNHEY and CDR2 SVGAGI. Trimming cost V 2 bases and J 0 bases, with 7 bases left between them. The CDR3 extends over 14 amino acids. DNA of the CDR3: TGTGCCAGCAGTTACAGCCCAGCTAACTATGGCTACACCTTC. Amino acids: CASSYSPANYGYTF.

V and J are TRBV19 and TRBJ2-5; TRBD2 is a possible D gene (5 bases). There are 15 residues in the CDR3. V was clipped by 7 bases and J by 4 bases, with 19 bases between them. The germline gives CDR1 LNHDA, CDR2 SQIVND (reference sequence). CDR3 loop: CASTTGSGSGETQYF. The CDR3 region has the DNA TGTGCCAGTACCACCGGTTCGGGAAGCGGAGAGACCCAGTACTTC.

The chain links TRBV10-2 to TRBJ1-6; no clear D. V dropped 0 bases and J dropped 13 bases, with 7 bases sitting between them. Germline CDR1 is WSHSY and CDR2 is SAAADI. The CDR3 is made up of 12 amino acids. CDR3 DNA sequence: TGCGCCAGCAGTGAGTCCCAGGAGCCCCTCCACTTT. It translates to CASSESQEPLHF.